One T cell receptor beta chain is described in this entry. Its antigen is unknown. PCR primers comprised 60 Vbeta and 13 Jbeta primers. Original data processing: Later, 65 million to 90 million unique TCR beta chains were counted in an analysis, and some 10 million of them were shared. Produced via immunoSEQ multiplex PCR; TCRdb's table is partial and in-frame only. The V and J calls and clone size were taken over from that table, and D and trimming were inferred from the DNA. The table has 100,000 to 150,000 clones, around four fifths seen once. These data belong to a study of cytomegalovirus exposure and HLA in healthy donors. The study's findings and limits: One cluster of highly shared sequence variants probably arose as a sequencing artifact.

Losses at the gene ends were 1 base for V and 2 bases for J; bases not matched to a gene: 11. The CDR3 length is 18 residues. CDR1 is MNHEY, CDR2 SMNVEV, per germline (reference sequence). This clonotype was sampled from a female donor in good health and CMV-seronegative. V is TRBV27 and J is TRBJ2-7, with 10 bases that match TRBD2. The sequenced sample consisted of PBMCs. Here the CDR3 reads CASSLWSSSGRIPYEQYF. The CDR3 coding sequence is TGTGCCAGCAGTTTATGGTCGTCTAGCGGGAGAATACCCTACGAGCAGTACTTC.